The clone carrying this TCR beta chain was counted at least ten times. Amplification yielded TCR beta CDR3 regions, with RNA transcripts as the source. The primer set for the first-round RT-PCR of the TCR CDR3 was HTBI. TCRdb called the multiplex PCR reads again in MiXCR, with one record for every CDR3 protein. The sample includes approximately 400,000 distinct CDR3 sequences, roughly 13% of them seen just once. Uncontrolled infection, other autoimmune disease, pregnancy or lactation barred patients from enrollment. In making diagnoses, clinical symptoms, serum thyroxine and TRAb, thyroid ultrasound and orbital computed tomography were all used. PBMCs stemmed from around 9.3 ml fresh peripheral blood. This entry comes from a study of T cells in Graves' hyperthyroidism and ophthalmopathy. Overall study: Blood was drawn when the patient was first diagnosed and still untreated.

Material: blood. This receptor was taken from a man aged 30 to 45 with Graves' hyperthyroidism that later progressed to Graves' ophthalmopathy.

CDR3: CASSQEASGEYTDTQYF. As DNA, the CDR3 is TGCGCCAGCAGCCAAGAGGCTAGCGGGGAGTACACAGATACGCAGTATTTT. V gene TRBV4-1 combines with J gene TRBJ2-3, with 9 bases fitting TRBD2. CDR1 and CDR2 from the germline V gene are MGHRA and YSYEKL. The ends lost 0 bases at V and 2 bases at J; junction bases unmatched: 6. The length of the CDR3 is 17 residues.